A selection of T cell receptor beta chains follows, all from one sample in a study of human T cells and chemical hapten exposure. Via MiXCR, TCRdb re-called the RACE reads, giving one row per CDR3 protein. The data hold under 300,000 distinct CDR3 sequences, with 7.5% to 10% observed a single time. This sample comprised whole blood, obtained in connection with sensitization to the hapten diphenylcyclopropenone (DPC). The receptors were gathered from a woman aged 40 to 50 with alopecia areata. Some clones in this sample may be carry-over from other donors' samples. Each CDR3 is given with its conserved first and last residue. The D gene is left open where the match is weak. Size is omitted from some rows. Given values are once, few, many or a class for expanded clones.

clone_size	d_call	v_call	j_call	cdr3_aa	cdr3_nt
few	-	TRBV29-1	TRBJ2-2	CSVVLPWAGNTGELFF	TGCAGCGTTGTCCTTCCTTGGGCGGGGAACACCGGGGAGCTGTTTTTT
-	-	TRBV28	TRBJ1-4	CASTTLDGEKLFF	TGTGCCAGCACCACCCTAGACGGGGAAAAACTGTTTTTT
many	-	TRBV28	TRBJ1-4	CASSDEKLFF	TGTGCCAGCAGCGATGAAAAACTGTTTTTT
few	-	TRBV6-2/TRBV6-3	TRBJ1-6	CASSFADGINSPLHF	TGTGCCAGCAGTTTCGCGGACGGAATTAATTCACCCCTCCACTTT
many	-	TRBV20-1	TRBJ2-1	CSARLLPIYNEQFF	TGCAGTGCTAGACTCCTACCAATCTACAATGAGCAGTTCTTC
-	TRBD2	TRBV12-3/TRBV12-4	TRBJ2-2	CASSLRTSGRRNTGELFF	TGTGCCAGCAGTTTACGGACTAGCGGGAGAAGGAACACCGGGGAGCTGTTTTTT
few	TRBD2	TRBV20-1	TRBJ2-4	CSARLIGRALAKNIQYF	TGCAGTGCTAGATTGATCGGGAGGGCCTTGGCCAAAAACATTCAGTACTTC
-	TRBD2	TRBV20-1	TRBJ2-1	CSFSGRAYNEQFF	TGCAGTTTTAGCGGGAGGGCTTACAATGAGCAGTTCTTC
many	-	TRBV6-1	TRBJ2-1	CASSEDWQSREQFF	TGTGCCAGCAGTGAAGATTGGCAGAGCCGTGAGCAGTTCTTC
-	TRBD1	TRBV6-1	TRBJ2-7	CATKWNRGYEQYF	TGTGCCACAAAATGGAACAGGGGGTACGAGCAGTACTTC
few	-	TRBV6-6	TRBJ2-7	CASSYAESYEQYF	TGTGCCAGCAGTTACGCTGAGAGCTACGAGCAGTACTTC
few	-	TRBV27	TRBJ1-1	CASSLRRFTEAFF	TGTGCCAGCAGTTTACGAAGATTTACTGAAGCTTTCTTT
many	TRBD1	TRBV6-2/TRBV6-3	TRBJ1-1	CASSRTGGTEAFF	TGTGCCAGCAGTCGGACAGGGGGGACTGAAGCTTTCTTT
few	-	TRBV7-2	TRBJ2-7	CASSRSGTGAYEQYF	TGTGCCAGCAGCCGATCCGGGACTGGAGCCTACGAGCAGTACTTC
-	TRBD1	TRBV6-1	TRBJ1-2	CASTLQGARGYTF	TGTGCCAGCACTCTTCAGGGGGCGCGGGGCTACACCTTC
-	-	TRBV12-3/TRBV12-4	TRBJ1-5	CASSRDLTNQPQHF	TGTGCCAGCAGTCGGGACCTTACCAATCAGCCCCAGCATTTT
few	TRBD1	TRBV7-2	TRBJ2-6	CASSLGPGGSGANVLTF	TGTGCCAGCAGCTTAGGGCCAGGGGGCTCTGGGGCCAACGTCCTGACTTTC
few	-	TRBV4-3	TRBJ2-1	CASSQENGGGYNEQFF	TGCGCCAGCAGCCAAGAAAACGGGGGAGGCTACAATGAGCAGTTCTTC
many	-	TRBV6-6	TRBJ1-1	CASSPAAGTPTEAFF	TGTGCCAGCAGTCCCGCGGCCGGGACACCCACTGAAGCTTTCTTT
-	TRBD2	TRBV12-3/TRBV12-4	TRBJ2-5	CASSMGLAEETQYF	TGTGCCAGCAGTATGGGACTAGCGGAAGAGACCCAGTACTTC
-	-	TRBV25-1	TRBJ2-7	CASRDRLYEQYF	TGTGCCAGCAGGGACAGACTCTACGAGCAGTACTTC
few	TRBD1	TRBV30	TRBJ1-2	CAWDPGTGDYGYTF	TGTGCCTGGGACCCCGGGACAGGGGACTATGGCTACACCTTC
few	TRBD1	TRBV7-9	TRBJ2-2	CASSPARGTGELFF	TGTGCCAGCAGCCCAGCCAGGGGGACCGGGGAGCTGTTTTTT
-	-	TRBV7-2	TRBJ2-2	CASSPFFLSPENTGELFF	TGTGCCAGCAGCCCCTTTTTCCTATCGCCCGAAAACACCGGGGAGCTGTTTTTT
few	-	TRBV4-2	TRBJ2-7	CASSQDPRGGGYEQYF	TGTGCCAGCAGCCAAGACCCTCGAGGAGGGGGCTACGAGCAGTACTTC
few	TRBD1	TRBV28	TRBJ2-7	CASSLRQGTYEQYF	TGTGCCAGCAGTTTAAGACAGGGTACCTACGAGCAGTACTTC
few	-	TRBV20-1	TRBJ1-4	CSARDEKLFF	TGCAGTGCTAGAGATGAAAAACTGTTTTTT
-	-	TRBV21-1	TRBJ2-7	CASRHYEQYF	TGTGCCAGCCGCCACTACGAGCAGTACTTC
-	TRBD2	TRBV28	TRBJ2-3	CASSLPSGRANSDTQYF	TGTGCCAGCAGTTTACCTAGCGGGAGGGCCAACTCAGATACGCAGTATTTT
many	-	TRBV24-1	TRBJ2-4	CATSDPLGAAKNIQYF	TGTGCCACCAGTGATCCCCTGGGAGCGGCCAAAAACATTCAGTACTTC
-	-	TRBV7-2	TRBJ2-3	CASTPGQFRTDTQYF	TGTGCCAGCACCCCTGGACAGTTCCGCACAGATACGCAGTATTTT
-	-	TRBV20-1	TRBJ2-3	CSASFGTGTDTQYF	TGCAGTGCTAGTTTCGGTACAGGCACAGATACGCAGTATTTT
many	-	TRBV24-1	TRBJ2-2	CATSDLQRGDTGELFF	TGTGCCACCAGTGATTTGCAGAGGGGAGACACCGGGGAGCTGTTTTTT
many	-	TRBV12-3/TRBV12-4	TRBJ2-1	CASSLGDTRRNEQFF	TGTGCCAGCAGTTTAGGGGACACAAGAAGGAATGAGCAGTTCTTC
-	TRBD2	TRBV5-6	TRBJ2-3	CASSRRTSGYTQYF	TGTGCCAGCAGTCGTCGGACTAGCGGCTATACGCAGTATTTT
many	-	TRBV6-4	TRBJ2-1	CASSRGNGEYNEQFF	TGTGCCAGCAGTCGCGGGAACGGGGAGTACAATGAGCAGTTCTTC
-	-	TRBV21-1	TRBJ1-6	CASCNYGQSSYNSPLHF	TGTGCCAGCTGTAACTACGGACAGAGCTCCTATAATTCACCCCTCCACTTT
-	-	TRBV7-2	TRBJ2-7	CASSFGRFSSYEQYF	TGTGCCAGCAGCTTTGGCCGGTTTAGCTCCTACGAGCAGTACTTC
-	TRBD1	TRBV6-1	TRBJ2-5	CASSESWGQGAAETQYF	TGTGCCAGCAGTGAATCCTGGGGACAGGGAGCTGCAGAGACCCAGTACTTC
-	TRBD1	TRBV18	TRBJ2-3	CASSLRGQVTDTQYF	TGTGCCAGCTCGCTGAGGGGACAGGTCACAGATACGCAGTATTTT
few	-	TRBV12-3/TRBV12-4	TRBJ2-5	CASSLGVAATGETQYF	TGTGCCAGCAGTTTGGGAGTAGCGGCTACAGGAGAGACCCAGTACTTC
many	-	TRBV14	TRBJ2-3	CASSPSGSGPDTQYF	TGTGCCAGCAGCCCTTCCGGGAGTGGTCCAGATACGCAGTATTTT
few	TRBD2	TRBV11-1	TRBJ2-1	CASSILSGASYNEQFF	TGTGCCAGCAGCATCCTTAGCGGGGCCTCCTACAATGAGCAGTTCTTC
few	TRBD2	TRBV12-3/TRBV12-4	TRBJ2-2	CASSRTSGSAGELFF	TGTGCCAGCAGTCGGACTAGCGGGAGTGCCGGGGAGCTGTTTTTT
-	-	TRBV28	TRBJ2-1	CASSLGGRPENEQFF	TGTGCCAGCAGTTTAGGGGGCCGTCCTGAGAATGAGCAGTTCTTC
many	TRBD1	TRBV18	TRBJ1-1	CASSPRSGQGISEAFF	TGTGCCAGCTCACCACGTTCGGGACAGGGAATCTCTGAAGCTTTCTTT
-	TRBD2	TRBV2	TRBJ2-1	CASRKREAEGEQFF	TGTGCCAGCAGAAAGCGGGAGGCGGAGGGTGAGCAGTTCTTC
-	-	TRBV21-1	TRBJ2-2	CASRNRGQDTGELFF	TGTGCCAGCAGAAACAGGGGGCAGGACACCGGGGAGCTGTTTTTT
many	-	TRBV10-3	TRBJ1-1	CAISGTGESFYTEAFF	TGTGCCATCAGTGGTACAGGAGAATCCTTTTACACTGAAGCTTTCTTT
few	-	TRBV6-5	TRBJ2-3	CASSYSTALTDTQYF	TGTGCCAGCAGTTACTCGACGGCCCTCACAGATACGCAGTATTTT
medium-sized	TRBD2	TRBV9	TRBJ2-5	CASSARTSGTQETQYF	TGTGCCAGCAGCGCTCGGACTAGCGGGACCCAAGAGACCCAGTACTTC
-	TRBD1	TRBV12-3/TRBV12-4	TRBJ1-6	CASSPTGGGSPLHF	TGTGCCAGCAGTCCTACAGGGGGCGGTTCACCCCTCCACTTT
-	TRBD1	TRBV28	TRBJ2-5	CASSLPTGVQETQYF	TGTGCCAGCAGTTTACCGACAGGGGTTCAAGAGACCCAGTACTTC
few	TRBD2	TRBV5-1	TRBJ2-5	CASRTGTSGEQETQYF	TGCGCCAGCCGTACAGGGACTAGCGGAGAGCAAGAGACCCAGTACTTC
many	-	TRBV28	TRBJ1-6	CASRQPNGLTLHF	TGTGCCAGCAGACAACCCAACGGTTTGACCCTCCACTTT
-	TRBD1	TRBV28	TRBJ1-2	CASSDRGLRDYGYTF	TGTGCCAGCAGTGACAGGGGGCTGCGAGACTATGGCTACACCTTC
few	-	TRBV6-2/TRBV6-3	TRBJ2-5	CASRVGARGTQYF	TGTGCCAGCCGTGTGGGGGCGCGAGGGACCCAGTACTTC
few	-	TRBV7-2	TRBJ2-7	CASSLAGGTPEEQYF	TGTGCCAGCAGCTTAGCAGGAGGGACGCCTGAGGAGCAGTACTTC
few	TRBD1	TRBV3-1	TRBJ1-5	CASSPGTGDQPQHF	TGTGCCAGCAGCCCAGGGACAGGGGATCAGCCCCAGCATTTT